Reported below is one T cell receptor (beta chain). This specimen belongs to a study of blood T cell repertoires in COVID-19. Study summary: The United States, Italy and Spain were the sources of the acute and convalescent COVID-19 samples. From T cells, B-cell-depleted T cells, or PBMCs came the material, which was cDNA or gDNA.

Cohorts were assigned according to the clinical history that participants reported. Under the authors' procedure: Reference gene primer amplification in the assay estimated nucleated cell counts. Data came from immunoSEQ multiplex PCR; TCRdb stores just in-frame clones and leaves some out. The V and J calls and the clone size are those of that table, but D and trimming were determined from the DNA. Altogether about 220,000 clones are present, around 91% being singletons, with the ten largest covering 3% to 3.5%. V was trimmed by 2 bases and J by 1 base, leaving 9 bases between them. Germline CDR1 reads SGHRS; CDR2 reads YFSETQ. CDR3 length equals 14 residues.

Sequenced material: PBMCs or T cells enriched from blood (not recorded which). The sequence derives from a woman younger than 35 in a cohort exposed to, infected with or recovered from COVID-19 (not recorded which). The chain links TRBV5-1 to TRBJ1-1; possible D gene TRBD1, 5 bases. CDR3 in DNA: TGCGCCAGCAGCTTTTTAGGGGAGAACACTGAAGCTTTCTTT. This encodes CASSFLGENTEAFF.